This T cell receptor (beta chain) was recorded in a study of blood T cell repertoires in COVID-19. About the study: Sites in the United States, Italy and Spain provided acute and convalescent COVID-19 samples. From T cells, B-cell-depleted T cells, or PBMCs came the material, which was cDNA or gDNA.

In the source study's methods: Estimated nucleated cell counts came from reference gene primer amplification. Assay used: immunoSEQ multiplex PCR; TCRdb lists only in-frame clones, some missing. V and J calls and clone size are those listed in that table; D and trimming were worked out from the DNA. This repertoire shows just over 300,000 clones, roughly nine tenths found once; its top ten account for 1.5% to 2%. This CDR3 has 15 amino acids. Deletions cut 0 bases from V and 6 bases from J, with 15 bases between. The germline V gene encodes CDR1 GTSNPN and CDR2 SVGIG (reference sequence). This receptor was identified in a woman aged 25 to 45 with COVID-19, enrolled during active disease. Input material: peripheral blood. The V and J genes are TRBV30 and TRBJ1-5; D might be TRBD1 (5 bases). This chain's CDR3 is CAWSVPRAVVQPQHF. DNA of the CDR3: TGTGCCTGGAGTGTGCCCAGGGCCGTGGTTCAGCCCCAGCATTTT. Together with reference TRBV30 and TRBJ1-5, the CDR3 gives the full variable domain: SQTIHQWPATLVQPVGSPLSLECTVEGTSNPNLYWYRQAAGRGLQLLFYSVGIGQISSEVPQNLSASRPQDRQFILSSKKLLLSDSGFYLCAWSVPRAVVQPQHFGDGTRLSIL.